This passage covers 5 T cell receptor beta chains from one sample sequenced in a study of T cells in Graves' hyperthyroidism and ophthalmopathy. RNA transcripts provided the source from which TCR beta CDR3 regions were amplified. The HTBI set primed first-round TCR CDR3 RT-PCR. TCRdb re-called the multiplex PCR reads with MiXCR, one entry per CDR3 protein. The sample lists a few hundred thousand distinct CDR3 sequences, 46% occurring once. Specimen: peripheral blood or thyroid tissue (not recorded which). All receptors come from a woman aged 18 to 35 with Graves' hyperthyroidism.

V usage is TRBV6-5 and J usage is TRBJ2-3; no firm D call. V gave up 7 bases and J gave up 0 bases, with 5 bases separating them. The CDR3 contains 12 residues. Germline CDR1 reads MNHEY; CDR2 reads SVGAGI. CDR3 DNA sequence: TGTGCCAGCACTTGGAGCACAGATACGCAGTATTTT. Amino acid sequence: CASTWSTDTQYF.

The V and J genes are TRBV30 and TRBJ1-1, with no clear D. CDR3 length equals 14 residues. Trimming shortened V by 2 bases and J by 1 base, and 11 bases separated the two germline ends. Germline V lookup: CDR1 GTSNPN, CDR2 SVGIG (reference sequence). The CDR3 spells CAWSLRWANTEAFF. For the CDR3, the DNA is TGTGCCTGGAGTCTCCGGTGGGCGAACACTGAAGCTTTCTTT.

This clonotype was recorded at least ten times. This chain uses TRBV19 with TRBJ1-1, with TRBD1 identical over 10 bases. After removal of 5 bases from V and 4 bases from J, the junction contained 7 bases not matched to a gene. Germline CDR1 and CDR2: LNHDA and SQIVND (reference sequence). This CDR3 comprises 15 residues. CDR3 in DNA: TGTGCCAGTAGTCCCCGGACAGGGGGGTTCACTGAAGCTTTCTTT. Protein product: CASSPRTGGFTEAFF.

The sample holds many counts of this clonotype. This chain connects TRBV5-5 to TRBJ1-1; no reliable D call. Trimming stripped 4 bases from V and 7 bases from J, with 14 bases between. Germline-derived CDR1 and CDR2 are SGHKS and YYEKEE (reference sequence). The CDR3 runs 13 residues. The DNA of the CDR3 is TGTGCCAGCAGCCCTTCGTGGCAGCGTGAAGCTTTCTTT. Translated, it gives CASSPSWQREAFF.

To note about this clonotype: With a much larger clone just one base away, this may be a read error. The chain carries TRBV5-5 and TRBJ2-7, with 10 bases aligning to TRBD2. Germline-derived CDR1 and CDR2 are SGHKS and YYEKEE (reference sequence). The CDR3 is made up of 17 amino acids. The junction had 19 bases not matched to a gene; V was cut back by 6 bases and J by 7 bases. CDR3 in DNA: TGTGCCAGCAACCAAGATAAAGGGCTAGCGGGAGATCATGAGCAGTACTTC. This gives the protein CASNQDKGLAGDHEQYF.